Listed here are 14 T cell receptor beta chains from one sample, sequenced in a study of blood T cell repertoires in COVID-19. Generated by immunoSEQ multiplex PCR, the TCRdb table keeps only in-frame clones and is missing some. The sample lists about 250,000 clones; 80% to 90% were seen once. The sequenced sample consisted of peripheral blood. These receptors all stem from a man at least 80 years old with acute or convalescent COVID-19.

The chain is built from TRBV3-1 (or the pseudogene TRBV3-2) and TRBJ2-6; D call uncertain. Germline V gives CDR1 LGHDT, CDR2 YNNKEL (reference sequence). CDR3 size: 17 residues. V lost 1 base and J lost 0, with 10 bases in between. Here the CDR3 DNA reads TGTGCCAGCAGCCAAGGGCCAGAGCGCTCTGGGGCCAACGTCCTGACTTTC. It specifies CASSQGPERSGANVLTF.

The rearrangement joins TRBV6-5 to TRBJ2-7; D is possibly TRBD2 (5 bases). V was clipped by 4 bases and J by 5 bases, with 18 bases between them. Per the germline V gene, CDR1 is MNHEY and CDR2 is SVGAGI. CDR3 length: 15 amino acids. CDR3 residues: CASSSRGSFSNEQYF. As DNA, the CDR3 is TGTGCCAGCAGTTCTCGGGGTAGTTTTTCCAACGAGCAGTACTTC.

This rearrangement joins TRBV6-5 to TRBJ1-2; 9 bases align to TRBD1. The CDR3 extends over 15 amino acids. Trimming cost V 5 bases and J 6 bases; bases outside gene matches: 10. Germline CDR1 MNHEY, CDR2 SVGAGI. In DNA, the CDR3 is TGTGCCAGCAGTCAGGGCACAGGGGGCTCTCATGGCTACACCTTC. Its protein product is CASSQGTGGSHGYTF.

The CDR3, as DNA: TGTGCCAGCAGCCCACCGGGACAGGGCACTGAAGCTTTCTTT. Amino acids: CASSPPGQGTEAFF. The V and J genes are TRBV16 and TRBJ1-1; 9 bases are a match to TRBD1. V trimming: 4 bases; J trimming: 4 bases; junction bases outside the gene matches: 4. This CDR3 comprises 14 residues. Germline V CDR1 and CDR2: KGHSY, FQNENV.

V and J are TRBV5-1 and TRBJ2-5; TRBD1 is a possible D gene (6 bases). This CDR3 has 14 residues. Looked up from germline, CDR1 is SGHRS and CDR2 is YFSETQ. Between the trimmed V and J ends, which lost 4 bases and 1 base, there was a span of 11 bases. CDR3 nucleotide sequence: TGCGCCAGCAGCGGGGACATTCTCCAAGAGACCCAGTACTTC. This translates into CASSGDILQETQYF. The full variable domain, with the rest looked up from reference TRBV5-1 and TRBJ2-5, is KAGVTQTPRYLIKTRGQQVTLSCSPISGHRSVSWYQQTPGQGLQFLFEYFSETQRNKGNFPGRFSGRQFSNSRSEMNVSTLELGDSALYLCASSGDILQETQYFGPGTRLLVL.

The chain couples TRBV13 to TRBJ2-5, with 10 positions matching TRBD2. The germline V gene encodes CDR1 PRHDT and CDR2 FYEKMQ (reference sequence). V trimming: 4 bases; J trimming: 2 bases; junction bases outside the gene matches: 13. The CDR3 has 18 amino acids. The CDR3 DNA is TGTGCCAGCAGCTGGGCCGGGGCTAGCGGGGGCCTGCAAGAGACCCAGTACTTC. Its translation: CASSWAGASGGLQETQYF.

The genes are TRBV4-1 and TRBJ1-2, with a possible D match to TRBD1 (6 bases). Trimming took 0 bases from V and 4 from J, leaving 15 bases between them. The CDR3 loop spans 16 amino acids. Germline V CDR1 and CDR2: MGHRA, YSYEKL. CDR3 in DNA: TGCGCCAGCAGCCAAGATTTGGCAGGGGCTGGCTATGGCTACACCTTC. Its protein product is CASSQDLAGAGYGYTF.

This chain uses TRBV11-2 with TRBJ1-5; 12 nucleotides agree with TRBD1. In germline, CDR1 is SGHAT, CDR2 FQNNGV. V trimming: 5 bases; J trimming: 9 bases; junction bases outside the gene matches: 14. The CDR3 length is 17 residues. The chain's CDR3 is CASSQGQGASGVPPQHF. The CDR3 bases are TGTGCCAGCAGCCAGGGACAGGGGGCCAGCGGAGTACCGCCCCAGCATTTT.

Written as DNA, the CDR3 is TGCAGTGCTAGTAGTACTAGCGGGACCTACGAGCAGTACTTC. The encoded protein is CSASSTSGTYEQYF. The chain employs TRBV20-1 and TRBJ2-7; 10 bases line up with TRBD2. After removal of 3 bases from V and 2 bases from J, the junction contained 4 bases not matched to a gene. The CDR3 covers 14 residues. CDR1 and CDR2 from the germline V gene are DFQATT and SNEGSKA (reference sequence).

DNA of the CDR3: TGTGCCAGCAGCGGTGGACTAGCGGGATCCACCGGGGAGCTGTTTTTT. It encodes CASSGGLAGSTGELFF. This chain links TRBV9 with TRBJ2-2; 12 bases are shared with TRBD2. The CDR3 has 16 residues. Germline values: CDR1 SGDLS, CDR2 YYNGEE. V was clipped by 3 bases and J by 4 bases; unmatched bases: 4.

This sequence joins TRBV10-3 and TRBJ1-2, with D possibly being TRBD1 (5 bases). The V end was cut by 6 bases, the J end by 2 bases, with 19 bases between. Germline V gene data show CDR1 as ENHRY and CDR2 as SYGVKD. This CDR3 has 16 residues. The CDR3 here is CAIRELTGAHNYGYTF. In nucleotides, the CDR3 is TGTGCCATCAGGGAACTAACAGGTGCCCACAACTATGGCTACACCTTC.

The rearrangement links TRBV25-1 to TRBJ2-1; D is perhaps TRBD2 (5 bases). V was pared by 3 bases and J by 4 bases, with 13 bases between. This CDR3 contains 15 residues. Germline values: CDR1 MGHDK, CDR2 SYGVNS. The CDR3 loop reads CASSDPASGYNEQFF. For the CDR3, the DNA is TGTGCCAGCAGTGACCCGGCCTCGGGGTACAATGAGCAGTTCTTC.

The chain is built from TRBV20-1 and TRBJ1-5; 8 positions agree with TRBD1. Trimming took 3 bases from V and 5 from J; bases not matched to a gene: 9. Germline V lookup: CDR1 DFQATT, CDR2 SNEGSKA (reference sequence). The CDR3 extends over 15 amino acids. Here the CDR3 reads CSASPFTGGDQPQHF. In DNA form, the CDR3 reads TGCAGTGCTAGTCCCTTCACAGGGGGGGATCAGCCCCAGCATTTT.

The gene calls are TRBV27 and TRBJ1-1; maybe TRBD1 (5 bases). Deletions cut 3 bases from V and 1 base from J, with 9 bases between. Germline V gene sequence: CDR1 MNHEY, CDR2 SMNVEV (reference sequence). The CDR3 covers 14 residues. CDR3 sequence reads: CASSLIGANTEAFF. In nucleotides, the CDR3 is TGTGCCAGCAGTTTGATAGGGGCGAACACTGAAGCTTTCTTT.